Listed here are 26 T cell receptor beta chains from one sample, sequenced in a study of blood T cell repertoires in COVID-19. Some clones are missing from TCRdb's copy, which holds only in-frame ones; the method was immunoSEQ multiplex PCR. This sample carries 150,000 or so clones, about 75% of them seen once, and the ten largest clones take over 2.5%. Source material: PBMCs or T cells enriched from blood (not recorded which). These receptors originate from a woman aged 45-60 years who had recovered from COVID-19.

V usage is TRBV6-5 and J usage is TRBJ1-6; tentative D call: TRBD1 (5 bases). This CDR3 is built from 15 residues. CDR1 MNHEY and CDR2 SVGAGI come from the germline V gene. Trimming removed 4 bases from V and 5 bases from J, with 12 bases in between. CDR3 region: CASSSGSSDNSPLHF. The CDR3 DNA follows: TGTGCCAGCAGTTCAGGGTCGTCCGATAATTCACCCCTCCACTTT.

This chain joins TRBV24-1 and TRBJ2-2; 7 bases line up with TRBD1. The CDR3 consists of 17 residues. Germline values: CDR1 KGHDR, CDR2 SFDVKD. J gave up 1 base and V 8 bases, and 12 bases lay outside the gene matches. CDR3 residues: CATTPPLGQQNTGELFF. CDR3 sequence (DNA): TGTGCCACCACCCCTCCCCTGGGACAGCAGAACACCGGGGAGCTGTTTTTT.

V usage is TRBV28 and J usage is TRBJ1-4, with a possible D match to TRBD1 (5 bases). Trimming took off 6 bases at V and 0 bases at J, with 14 bases between the two ends. The CDR3 consists of 16 residues. In germline, CDR1 is MDHEN, CDR2 SYDVKM. CDR3 nucleotide sequence: TGTGCCAGCAGAAACGTTCGGGGGGCAACTAATGAAAAACTGTTTTTT. Protein sequence: CASRNVRGATNEKLFF.

This sequence joins TRBV14 and TRBJ2-3, with 8 bases that match TRBD1. The junction had 13 bases not matched to a gene; V was cut back by 6 bases and J by 2 bases. This CDR3 contains 17 residues. Germline CDR1 is SGHDN and CDR2 is FVKESK. CDR3 amino acids: CASSPMMRQGNTDTQYF. CDR3 nucleotides: TGTGCCAGCAGTCCGATGATGAGACAGGGGAACACAGATACGCAGTATTTT.

The chain links TRBV18 to TRBJ1-1; 9 bases are a match to TRBD1. Germline trimming cut 1 base from V and 2 bases from J; bases unmatched to any gene: 5. CDR1 KGHSH and CDR2 LQKENI come from the germline V gene. The CDR3 extends over 16 amino acids. CDR3 bases: TGTGCCAGCTCACCACGGGACAGGGCTTTAAACACTGAAGCTTTCTTT. The encoded protein is CASSPRDRALNTEAFF.

V gene TRBV2 combines with J gene TRBJ2-3; tentatively, D is TRBD2 (6 bases). Germline assignment: CDR1 SNHLY and CDR2 FYNNEI. With 7 bases removed from V and 2 bases from J, the gap between germline ends came to 16 bases. The CDR3 contains 15 residues. Here the CDR3 DNA reads TGTGCCAGCAACATCGGAGGGCCCTACACAGATACGCAGTATTTT. Its translation is CASNIGGPYTDTQYF.

V gene TRBV5-5 combines with J gene TRBJ1-1; no clear D gene. V was clipped by 2 bases and J by 1 base, with 9 bases between them. CDR3 length: 14 amino acids. Germline CDR1 SGHKS, CDR2 YYEKEE (reference sequence). The CDR3 nucleotides are TGTGCCAGCAGCTTTTCACGGAGGAACACTGAAGCTTTCTTT. Its protein product is CASSFSRRNTEAFF.

The rearrangement links TRBV5-5 to TRBJ1-6; tentatively, D is TRBD1 (5 bases). The CDR3 has 17 amino acids. Trimming stripped 0 bases from V and 7 bases from J, with 17 bases between. Germline CDR1 SGHKS, CDR2 YYEKEE (reference sequence). CDR3 DNA: TGTGCCAGCAGCTTGGACGGCCGCGGGGGTGGAAATTCACCCCTCCACTTT. Its translation: CASSLDGRGGGNSPLHF.

Only one count was recorded for this clone. The chain couples TRBV5-1 to TRBJ1-6, with a tentative D call TRBD1 (5 bases). Germline-derived CDR1 and CDR2 are SGHRS and YFSETQ. V dropped 4 bases and J dropped 10 bases, with 12 bases sitting between them. The CDR3 contains 13 residues. CDR3 sequence: CASSIEGQSPLHF. The CDR3 DNA reads as TGCGCCAGCAGCATCGAAGGACAATCACCCCTCCACTTT.

This clone was seen a single time. The rearrangement uses TRBV5-1 and TRBJ1-1; possible D gene TRBD1, 5 bases. Germline V gene data show CDR1 as SGHRS and CDR2 as YFSETQ. The CDR3 runs to 13 residues. V lost 7 bases and J lost 8, with 18 bases in between. The CDR3 sequence is CASGTAGLPEAFF. CDR3 DNA sequence: TGCGCCAGCGGAACGGCAGGGCTCCCCGAAGCTTTCTTT.

This clone has only a few counts. The chain uses TRBV9 and TRBJ2-1; D may be TRBD2 (6 bases). Per the germline V gene, CDR1 is SGDLS and CDR2 is YYNGEE. V gave up 0 bases and J gave up 9 bases, with 16 bases separating them. This CDR3 region has 15 residues. The CDR3 bases are TGTGCCAGCAGCGTAGAACCTAGGGGAGCGGGTGAGCAGTTCTTC. It translates to CASSVEPRGAGEQFF.

In this sample, this clone turned up a few times. V usage is TRBV12-3 or TRBV12-4 and J usage is TRBJ1-2; 7 bases line up with TRBD1. The CDR3 contains 12 residues. J lost 4 bases, V lost 5 bases, and 1 base had no gene match. The CDR3 reads CASSRDSYGYTF. The DNA for the CDR3 is TGTGCCAGCAGTCGGGACAGCTATGGCTACACCTTC.

The chain carries TRBV10-3 and TRBJ2-4; TRBD1 matches at 9 bases. The CDR3 contains 17 residues. The V gene's germline CDR1 is ENHRY and CDR2 SYGVKD. Trimming at V came to 4 bases and at J to 0 bases, leaving 7 bases not matched to a gene. CDR3 residues: CAISGEGQGLAKNIQYF. DNA for the CDR3: TGTGCCATCAGTGGGGAAGGACAGGGGTTAGCCAAAAACATTCAGTACTTC.

The genes are TRBV19 and TRBJ2-7; D is perhaps TRBD1 (6 bases). CDR1 and CDR2 (germline): LNHDA, SQIVND (reference sequence). V gave up 3 bases and J gave up 1 base, with 13 bases separating them. The CDR3 is 15 residues long. CDR3 DNA: TGTGCCAGTAGTATTCGAGACAGGACGTCCTACGAGCAGTACTTC. Its translation is CASSIRDRTSYEQYF.

V gene TRBV19 combines with J gene TRBJ2-7, with D tentatively TRBD2 (6 bases). V was pared by 3 bases and J by 0 bases, with 15 bases between. The CDR3 totals 16 residues. Per the germline V gene, CDR1 is LNHDA and CDR2 is SQIVND (reference sequence). CDR3 in amino acids: CASSISLEGSSYEQYF. The CDR3 DNA follows: TGTGCCAGTAGTATTAGTCTGGAGGGGAGCTCCTACGAGCAGTACTTC. The entire variable domain, with the rest obtained from reference TRBV19 and TRBJ2-7, is as follows: DGGITQSPKYLFRKEGQNVTLSCEQNLNHDAMYWYRQDPGQGLRLIYYSQIVNDFQKGDIAEGYSVSREKKESFPLTVTSAQKNPTAFYLCASSISLEGSSYEQYFGPGTRLTVT.

The V and J genes are TRBV2 and TRBJ1-2; 7 bases map to TRBD1. The CDR3 has 15 residues. V lost 4 bases to trimming and J lost 0 bases; unmatched junction nucleotides: 5. Germline values: CDR1 SNHLY, CDR2 FYNNEI. CDR3 DNA: TGTGCCAGCAGTGCCAGACAGGGACCTAACTATGGCTACACCTTC. Translated: CASSARQGPNYGYTF.

The rearrangement links TRBV30 to TRBJ1-2, with 10 bases that match TRBD1. V trimming: 2 bases; J trimming: 8 bases; junction bases outside the gene matches: 5. The CDR3 has 13 amino acids. Germline V CDR1 and CDR2: GTSNPN, SVGIG (reference sequence). DNA for the CDR3: TGTGCCTGGAGTCGGACAGGGGGAAGGGGCTACACCTTC. Residues: CAWSRTGGRGYTF.

This chain joins TRBV5-6 and TRBJ2-5; 10 positions match TRBD1. Germline V CDR1 and CDR2: SGHDT, YYEEEE. Trimming at V came to 2 bases and at J to 5 bases, leaving 6 bases not matched to a gene. The CDR3 runs to 15 residues. CDR3 sequence: CASSLGGQGFETQYF. In DNA, the CDR3 is TGTGCCAGCAGCTTAGGGGGACAGGGGTTTGAGACCCAGTACTTC.

The genes are TRBV20-1 and TRBJ2-5; weak D call: TRBD2 (7 bases). CDR1 is DFQATT, CDR2 SNEGSKA, per germline (reference sequence). CDR3 size: 16 residues. V was pared by 3 bases and J by 3 bases, with 20 bases between. CDR3 residues: CSASDWGGAVEETQYF. The DNA for the CDR3 is TGCAGTGCTAGTGACTGGGGGGGGGCAGTTGAAGAGACCCAGTACTTC.

V and J are TRBV27 and TRBJ2-1; tentatively, D is TRBD2 (6 bases). The germline CDR1 and CDR2 sequences are MNHEY and SMNVEV (reference sequence). The germline V and J ends were trimmed by 5 bases and 2 bases, with 13 bases remaining between them. The length of the CDR3 is 15 residues. The CDR3 nucleotides are TGTGCCAGCAGTATATTAGCGGTAGCCTACAATGAGCAGTTCTTC. Protein sequence: CASSILAVAYNEQFF.

The chain is built from TRBV27 and TRBJ1-2, with D perhaps matching TRBD1 (5 bases). This CDR3 region has 14 residues. Germline lookup yields CDR1 MNHEY and CDR2 SMNVEV (reference sequence). V was shortened by 2 bases and J by 4 bases, with 11 bases between the two germline ends. This chain's CDR3 is CASSLGGTAYGYTF. The CDR3 region has the DNA TGTGCCAGCAGTTTAGGAGGGACGGCCTATGGCTACACCTTC.

This chain connects TRBV5-1 to TRBJ2-7; 9 bases agree with TRBD1. Germline V gives CDR1 SGHRS, CDR2 YFSETQ. This CDR3 spans 15 amino acids. With 0 bases clipped from V and 3 bases from J, the junction kept 4 bases outside the gene matches. This CDR3 is CASSLDGTGIYEQYF. CDR3 sequence (DNA): TGCGCCAGCAGCTTGGACGGGACAGGGATCTACGAGCAGTACTTC.

The V gene is TRBV18, the J gene TRBJ2-2; a possible D gene is TRBD2 (6 bases). CDR1 is KGHSH and CDR2 is LQKENI in the germline V gene. This CDR3 region has 15 residues. The germline V and J ends were trimmed by 2 bases and 5 bases, with 12 bases remaining between them. The CDR3 nucleotides read TGTGCCAGCTCACCAGCGGGCGGGACTACCGGGGAGCTGTTTTTT. It yields the protein CASSPAGGTTGELFF.

This clone was seen once. The chain combines TRBV19 with TRBJ1-5; tentative D call: TRBD1 (5 bases). The CDR3 spans 15 residues. The germline V and J ends were trimmed by 0 bases and 3 bases, with 9 bases remaining between them. CDR1 and CDR2 (germline): LNHDA, SQIVND (reference sequence). CDR3 coding DNA: TGTGCCAGTAGTATAGAGAGACAGCTCAATCAGCCCCAGCATTTT. This sequence encodes CASSIERQLNQPQHF.

J is TRBJ1-3 and V is TRBV2; 7 positions agree with TRBD1. V shed 7 bases, J shed 1 base, and the junction held 7 bases outside the gene matches. Germline assignment: CDR1 SNHLY and CDR2 FYNNEI. This CDR3 is 15 amino acids long. CDR3: CASINDRESGNTIYF. The CDR3 region has the DNA TGTGCCAGCATCAACGACAGGGAGTCTGGAAACACCATATATTTT.

The chain links TRBV5-8 to TRBJ2-2, with 16 bases that match TRBD2. From germline, CDR1 is SGHTS and CDR2 YDEGEE. The V segment lost 3 bases and the J segment 3 bases; nucleotides outside the gene matches: 5. CDR3 length: 18 residues. CDR3 sequence: CASSWGLAGGPYTGELFF. The CDR3 DNA reads TGTGCCAGCAGCTGGGGACTAGCGGGGGGGCCGTACACCGGGGAGCTGTTTTTT.